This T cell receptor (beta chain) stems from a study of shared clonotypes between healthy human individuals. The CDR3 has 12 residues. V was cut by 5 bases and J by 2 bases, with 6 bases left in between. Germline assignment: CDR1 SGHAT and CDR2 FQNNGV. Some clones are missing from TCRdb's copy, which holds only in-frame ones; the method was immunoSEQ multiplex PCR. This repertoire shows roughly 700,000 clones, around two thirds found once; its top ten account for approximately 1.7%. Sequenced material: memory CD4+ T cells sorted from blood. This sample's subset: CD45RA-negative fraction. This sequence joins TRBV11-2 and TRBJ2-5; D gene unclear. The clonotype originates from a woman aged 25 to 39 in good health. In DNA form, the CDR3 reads TGTGCCAGCAGCACCGAGCAAGAGACCCAGTACTTC. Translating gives CASSTEQETQYF.